Listed below are T cell receptor beta chains from one sample, sequenced in a study of blood T cell repertoires in COVID-19. Assay used: immunoSEQ multiplex PCR; TCRdb lists only in-frame clones, some missing. The table lists approximately 220,000 clones, around 90% of them singletons. Sample: PBMCs or T cells enriched from blood (not recorded which). The receptors here all came from a man aged 25 to 40 who had been exposed to COVID-19. Both conserved end residues are part of each CDR3. The D gene is left open where the match is weak. Clone size is stated in some rows and not others, as once, few, many or a class when expanded.

d_call,clone_size,v_call,j_call,cdr3_nt,cdr3_aa
TRBD2,-,TRBV10-2,TRBJ2-3,TGCGCCAGCATGGGACTAGCGGGGGGTCCTAGCACAGATACGCAGTATTTT,CASMGLAGGPSTDTQYF
-,once,TRBV12-1,TRBJ2-2,TGTGCCAGCAGCTTTGGGACAGGGGGCGGCCACGGGGAGCTGTTTTTT,CASSFGTGGGHGELFF
-,once,TRBV30,TRBJ1-6,TGTGCCCGGGGGAGCTCCTATAATTCACCCCTCCACTTT,CARGSSYNSPLHF
-,-,TRBV14,TRBJ1-2,TGTGCCAGCAGCCTTGCGGGGGATTACTATGGCTACACCTTC,CASSLAGDYYGYTF
TRBD2,-,TRBV7-3,TRBJ2-3,TGTGCCAGCAGCTTAACGTTGGCTAGCGGGGGGAACACAGATACGCAGTATTTT,CASSLTLASGGNTDTQYF
-,-,TRBV5-1,TRBJ2-5,TGCGCCAGCAGGAGAGCTAAAGAAGAGACCCAGTACTTC,CASRRAKEETQYF
-,-,TRBV6-5,TRBJ2-1,TGTGCCAGCACCCGTGGAGGTCCAGACTACAATGAGCAGTTCTTC,CASTRGGPDYNEQFF
TRBD1,-,TRBV7-9,TRBJ2-1,TGTGCCACCGGACAGGGCCCCGCCAATGAGCAGTTCTTC,CATGQGPANEQFF
-,-,TRBV6-2/TRBV6-3,TRBJ1-1,TGTGCCAGCAGCCGCCGAAACTGGCAGGTGAACACTGAAGCTTTCTTT,CASSRRNWQVNTEAFF
-,-,TRBV12-3/TRBV12-4,TRBJ2-4,TGTGCCAGCAGTTTTTCAGGGATAAACATTCAGTACTTC,CASSFSGINIQYF
TRBD2,-,TRBV5-4,TRBJ2-7,TGTGCCAGCAGCTTGGCCGGGGGCGGGGGGGCCGTAGAGCAGTACTTC,CASSLAGGGGAVEQYF
TRBD2,-,TRBV6-4,TRBJ2-3,TGTGCCACCCAGTCCGGCGGGGGGGCCGGAGATACGCAGTATTTT,CATQSGGGAGDTQYF
TRBD1,-,TRBV5-4,TRBJ1-2,TGTGCCAGCAGCTTGTATGACAGGGAGGCCTATGGCTACACCTTC,CASSLYDREAYGYTF
-,-,TRBV7-2,TRBJ1-5,TGTGCCAGCAGCCAGACTCAGGGTGTAAGCAATCAGCCCCAGCATTTT,CASSQTQGVSNQPQHF
TRBD2,-,TRBV20-1,TRBJ2-7,TGCAGTGCTAGTGGTCAGCGGGGTTTTGAGCAGTACTTC,CSASGQRGFEQYF
-,once,TRBV6-5,TRBJ1-2,TGTGCCAGCAGCCTCAGGGGCAGCCATGGCTACACCTTC,CASSLRGSHGYTF
-,-,TRBV29-1,TRBJ2-3,TGCAGCGTTGACCCACAAAACAGGGATACGCAGTATTTT,CSVDPQNRDTQYF
TRBD1,many,TRBV4-1,TRBJ1-5,TGCGCCAGCAGCCAAAAGGGGGACAGTGGGAGTCAGCCCCAGCATTTT,CASSQKGDSGSQPQHF
TRBD1,-,TRBV4-1,TRBJ2-7,TGCGCCAGCAGCCAAGATTTTGGGCGACGAGACAGGGACTACGAGCAGTACTTC,CASSQDFGRRDRDYEQYF
-,-,TRBV11-3,TRBJ2-1,TGTGCCAGCAGCTTGGGGGGAACCTACAATGAGCAGTTCTTC,CASSLGGTYNEQFF
-,-,TRBV3-1/TRBV3-2,TRBJ2-7,TGTGCCAGCAGCCATAAAAGGGGAATCGAGCAGTACTTC,CASSHKRGIEQYF
-,-,TRBV5-1,TRBJ2-1,TGCGCCTGCAGGGTTAGTGCTAACAATGAGCAGTTCTTC,CACRVSANNEQFF
TRBD1,-,TRBV5-4,TRBJ1-2,TGTGCCAGCAGCTTGGATGGGACAGGGGGGGCGAGCTACACCTTC,CASSLDGTGGASYTF
TRBD1,-,TRBV15,TRBJ1-4,TGTGCCACCCTTGACAGGGGGGGTAATGAAAAACTGTTTTTT,CATLDRGGNEKLFF
-,-,TRBV7-9,TRBJ2-5,TGTGCCAGCAGCTTCACCCTTCCGGACAACAGTGAGACCCAGTACTTC,CASSFTLPDNSETQYF
-,once,TRBV9,TRBJ1-1,TGTGCCAGCAGCGTAGAGTGGGGGGGGAAAGCTGAAGCTTTCTTT,CASSVEWGGKAEAFF
-,-,TRBV4-1,TRBJ1-2,TGCGCCAGCAGCCAAGGGGCACTGGATGGCTACACCTTC,CASSQGALDGYTF
TRBD2,-,TRBV11-1,TRBJ2-3,TGTGCCAGCAGCTTTAGCGGGGCCCCTAGCACAGATACGCAGTATTTT,CASSFSGAPSTDTQYF
-,-,TRBV6-5,TRBJ2-3,TGTGCCAGCATCAACGGAGGAGATACGCAGTATTTT,CASINGGDTQYF
-,-,TRBV5-1,TRBJ1-4,TGCGCCAGCAGCTTGGAGTGGGCAGGGGATAAACTGTTTTTT,CASSLEWAGDKLFF
TRBD2,-,TRBV6-5,TRBJ2-7,TGTGCCAGTCGTACCCGGGGGGGCCTCTCCTACGAGCAGTACTTC,CASRTRGGLSYEQYF
-,-,TRBV5-4,TRBJ2-3,TGTGCCAGCAGCCGCCTGAGGGACACGGACCAGGACTTTACGCAGTATTTT,CASSRLRDTDQDFTQYF
-,-,TRBV6-2/TRBV6-3,TRBJ1-2,TGTGCCAGCAGTTTTTCTGGTAGAGGGAACTATGGCTACACCTTC,CASSFSGRGNYGYTF
-,-,TRBV2,TRBJ1-1,TGTGCCAGCAGAGGACAGATGAACACTGAAGCTTTCTTT,CASRGQMNTEAFF
-,-,TRBV9,TRBJ1-5,TGTGCCAGCAGCTCTCGACCGGGCCGGGAATGGCCCCAGCATTTT,CASSSRPGREWPQHF
-,-,TRBV7-9,TRBJ2-5,TGTGCCAGCACCGATAAGGACCCTTTCGGAGGGACCCAGTACTTC,CASTDKDPFGGTQYF
-,-,TRBV6-5,TRBJ2-3,TGTGCCAGCCGAATCGCTCCCTCGGGAGATACGCAGTATTTT,CASRIAPSGDTQYF
-,-,TRBV7-9,TRBJ1-4,TGTGCCAGCAGCTTAGGCCAGGCACTGTTTTTT,CASSLGQALFF
-,-,TRBV18,TRBJ1-1,TGTGCCAGCTCACCACTGTCCAGGCTCGGGGCTGAAGCTTTCTTT,CASSPLSRLGAEAFF
TRBD1,-,TRBV5-1,TRBJ2-2,TGCGCCAGCAGCTCCGGGACAGGGGGCATCGGGGAGCTGTTTTTT,CASSSGTGGIGELFF
TRBD1,many,TRBV4-2,TRBJ2-4,TGTGCCAGCAGCGAACAGGGGGCAGAAAACATTCAGTACTTC,CASSEQGAENIQYF
-,-,TRBV18,TRBJ1-2,TGTGCCAGCTCACCGAGCCTAGCTAACTATGGCTACACCTTC,CASSPSLANYGYTF
TRBD1,-,TRBV7-8,TRBJ2-1,TGTGCCAGCAGCAAGGGACAGGGATCCTACAATGAGCAGTTCTTC,CASSKGQGSYNEQFF
-,-,TRBV30,TRBJ2-7,TGTGCGTGGGGGTTACACTACGAGCAGTACTTC,CAWGLHYEQYF
-,-,TRBV4-1,TRBJ2-5,TGCGCCAGCAGCCAAGTTCTCCAAGAGACCCAGTACTTC,CASSQVLQETQYF
-,-,TRBV11-2,TRBJ2-1,TGTGCCAGCAGCTTAGTCCACCAGAGTAACAGGTACAATGAGCAGTTCTTC,CASSLVHQSNRYNEQFF
-,-,TRBV19,TRBJ1-2,TGTGCCAGTAGTAAGGGGGGGCAGGGCTATGGCTACACCTTC,CASSKGGQGYGYTF
-,once,TRBV7-2,TRBJ1-2,TGTGCCAGCATCCCCCCTGGGCGACCTAACTATGGCTACACCTTC,CASIPPGRPNYGYTF
-,-,TRBV5-5,TRBJ1-5,TGTGCCAGCAGCTTGGCAGGCAATAGCAATCAGCCCCAGCATTTT,CASSLAGNSNQPQHF
TRBD1,-,TRBV7-3,TRBJ2-3,TGTGCCAGCAGCGCAGGGACAGGGCGGGGGACAGATACGCAGTATTTT,CASSAGTGRGTDTQYF
-,-,TRBV4-2,TRBJ2-6,TGTGCCAGCAGCCAAGAAAAGATGACAGGCGCCAACGTCCTGACTTTC,CASSQEKMTGANVLTF
TRBD1,-,TRBV5-1,TRBJ2-2,TGCGCCAGCAGCCTGGGACAGGGGGACACCGGGGAGCTGTTTTTT,CASSLGQGDTGELFF